The next 5 T cell receptor beta chains were all read from a single sample in a study of blood T cells in healthy people across ages. A second PCR of 7 to 11 cycles used a sample-barcoded 5' primer and a J-beta primer mix. TCRdb re-derived calls from the 5' RACE reads in MiXCR, one entry per CDR3 protein. Of roughly 550,000 distinct CDR3 sequences listed, under 30% are singletons. The data also belong to a second study, concerning T cells of mothers and their children.

The sequencing input was blood. The receptors stem from a boy between 10 and 17 years old in good health.

The sample holds a few counts of this clonotype. CDR3 sequence (DNA): TGTGCCACCAGCCAAAACCAGGGAAATGAGCAGTTCTTC. This codes for CATSQNQGNEQFF. The rearrangement uses TRBV15 and TRBJ2-1; possible D gene TRBD1, 5 bases. This CDR3 contains 13 residues. The V and J ends lost 5 bases and 7 bases respectively, with 12 bases between them. Germline lookup yields CDR1 LNHNV and CDR2 YYDKDF (reference sequence).

This sequence joins TRBV4-1 and TRBJ2-5, with D possibly being TRBD1 (6 bases). Trimming removed 4 bases from V and 5 bases from J, with 17 bases in between. CDR3 length: 15 amino acids. Germline V lookup: CDR1 MGHRA, CDR2 YSYEKL. This chain's CDR3 is CASSLFPTGPETQYF. DNA for the CDR3: TGCGCCAGCAGCCTCTTCCCCACAGGGCCCGAGACCCAGTACTTC.

The V call is TRBV4-3, the J call TRBJ2-3; D tentatively fits TRBD1 or TRBD2 (5 bases each). Trimming removed 3 bases at V and 4 bases at J, with 8 bases between. The CDR3 extends over 13 amino acids. Germline CDR1 reads LGHNA; CDR2 reads YSLEER. CDR3: CASSQGPPDTQYF. Here the CDR3 DNA reads TGCGCCAGCAGCCAGGGACCCCCAGATACGCAGTATTTT.

In nucleotides, the CDR3 is TGCAGTGGACTAGCGGGAGGGTACGAGCAGTACTTC. Protein product: CSGLAGGYEQYF. The chain links TRBV20-1 to TRBJ2-7; 14 bases match TRBD2. Germline V lookup: CDR1 DFQATT, CDR2 SNEGSKA (reference sequence). The CDR3 is 12 residues long. V dropped 7 bases and J dropped 4; count of bases not matched to a gene: 0.

This clonotype showed up just a few times. The junction differs from germline at one of its ends, possibly a read error. The rearrangement joins TRBV7-7 to TRBJ2-5; 10 bases match TRBD2. The DNA end lines up better with TRBJ2-1; the J call may be wrong. Germline-derived CDR1 and CDR2 are SSHAT and FNYEAQ (reference sequence). The CDR3 loop spans 17 amino acids. The CDR3 protein is CASSLVVSSGGAGEQFF. Written as DNA, the CDR3 is TGTGCTAGCAGCTTAGTCGTCTCCAGCGGGGGGGCCGGTGAGCAGTTCTTC.